This T cell receptor beta chain was retrieved from a study of T cell responses to AZD1222 COVID-19 vaccine. CDR3 size: 14 residues. Germline assignment: CDR1 SGHNT and CDR2 YENEEA. With 0 bases removed from V and 4 bases from J, the gap between germline ends came to 7 bases. This clone showed up just a few times. This same CDR3 is encoded by further DNA sequences in the sample. Data came from immunoSEQ multiplex PCR; TCRdb stores just in-frame clones and leaves some out. The sample yields about 130,000 clones, about 87% seen once. V is TRBV11-3 and J is TRBJ2-1, with unresolved D. The TCR was taken from an adult in good health. The material was peripheral blood, obtained on day 0 of AZD1222 vaccination. The CDR3 region is CASSLEGSYNEQFF. DNA for the CDR3: TGTGCCAGCAGCTTAGAAGGATCTTACAATGAGCAGTTCTTC.